These 19 T cell receptor beta chains were sequenced from one sample in a study of brain T cells in children with intractable seizures. Method: immunoSEQ multiplex PCR; TCRdb's copy keeps in-frame clones and lacks some. The data hold 300,000 to 400,000 clones, with over 90% observed a single time. Time point given: blood from clinic visit 5 months post-surgery; TSC patient then seizure free. Source: peripheral blood, taken less than 6 months after surgery. The receptors originated from a boy under two years old with tuberous sclerosis and intractable seizures.

In its sample, this clone was seen once. This chain uses TRBV4-1 with TRBJ2-1; 7 bases align to TRBD2. In germline, CDR1 is MGHRA, CDR2 YSYEKL. The CDR3 is 18 amino acids. The trim removed 0 bases at V and 8 bases at J, leaving 16 bases unmatched. The CDR3 bases are TGCGCCAGCAGCCAAGATCTGTTCGGGACTAATGACCTCTATGAGCAGTTCTTC. Protein: CASSQDLFGTNDLYEQFF.

The J gene is TRBJ2-7, the V gene TRBV18; no clear D. Germline CDR1 is KGHSH and CDR2 is LQKENI. V lost 4 bases and J 2 bases, leaving 15 bases between the germline ends. The CDR3 extends over 15 amino acids. CDR3 sequence reads: CASSLSGVKTYEQYF. The CDR3 DNA is TGTGCCAGCTCACTTTCGGGTGTGAAAACCTACGAGCAGTACTTC.

V gene TRBV30 combines with J gene TRBJ2-7; TRBD1 matches at 8 bases. The germline V gene has CDR1 GTSNPN and CDR2 SVGIG (reference sequence). Trimming at V came to 3 bases and at J to 4 bases, leaving 14 bases not matched to a gene. The CDR3 covers 16 residues. CDR3 sequence reads: CAWSEDGTGLFYEQYF. The DNA for the CDR3 is TGTGCCTGGAGCGAAGACGGGACAGGCCTTTTTTACGAGCAGTACTTC.

The rearrangement links TRBV3-1 (or the pseudogene TRBV3-2) to TRBJ1-2; weak D call: TRBD1 (6 bases). V lost 1 base and J 2 bases, leaving 14 bases between the germline ends. In germline, CDR1 is LGHDT, CDR2 YNNKEL (reference sequence). The CDR3 contains 16 residues. The CDR3 spells CASSQVGGARNYGYTF. DNA for the CDR3: TGTGCCAGCAGCCAAGTAGGGGGGGCAAGGAACTATGGCTACACCTTC.

The V and J genes are TRBV21-1 and TRBJ1-5; whether TRBD1, the table's D call, matches the DNA was not checked. TRBV21-1 is shown as a pseudogene. CDR3 length: 14 amino acids. For the CDR3, the DNA is TGTGCCAGCAGCAAAGCCCCAGGGGATCAGCCCCAGCATTTT. Translation: CASSKAPGDQPQHF.

This chain uses TRBV28 with TRBJ1-5, with 7 bases lining up with TRBD1. The CDR3 spans 13 residues. Germline V CDR1 and CDR2: MDHEN, SYDVKM. V lost 3 bases, J lost 5 bases, and 1 base stayed unmatched. The CDR3 is CASSLTGHQPQHF. CDR3 DNA sequence: TGTGCCAGCAGTTTGACAGGGCATCAGCCCCAGCATTTT.

The chain combines TRBV6-5 with TRBJ1-2; D is unresolved. Trimming took off 7 bases at V and 2 bases at J, with 14 bases between the two ends. Germline-derived CDR1 and CDR2 are MNHEY and SVGAGI. The CDR3 totals 14 residues. The CDR3 loop reads CASITRPLNYGYTF. DNA for the CDR3: TGTGCCAGCATTACTCGTCCACTCAACTATGGCTACACCTTC.

Of note for this clone: Sequence at one end of the junction differs from germline and may be a read error. The rearrangement links TRBV7-2 to TRBJ1-2; D not certain. The CDR3 spans 15 residues. Germline-derived CDR1 and CDR2 are SGHTA and FQGNSA. The DNA of the CDR3 is TGTGCCAGCAGCCTAGCCGGGTCAACAACCCCCGGCTACACCTTC. Protein: CASSLAGSTTPGYTF.

This clone was detected once. The chain recombines TRBV27 with TRBJ2-3; 9 nucleotides line up with TRBD1. This CDR3 is 15 amino acids long. Trimming cost V 6 bases and J 6 bases; bases outside gene matches: 10. Germline lookup yields CDR1 MNHEY and CDR2 SMNVEV (reference sequence). The CDR3 loop is CASRSPGQGHDTQYF. Here the CDR3 DNA reads TGTGCCAGCAGATCTCCGGGACAGGGTCATGATACGCAGTATTTT.

The gene calls are TRBV5-1 and TRBJ1-5; TRBD1 might be the D (6 bases). Trimming left V 0 bases short and J 4 bases short, with 11 bases between. The CDR3 covers 15 residues. Germline V lookup: CDR1 SGHRS, CDR2 YFSETQ. The DNA for the CDR3 is TGCGCCAGCAGCTTGGAGGGGGGAGCGAATCAGCCCCAGCATTTT. Amino acids: CASSLEGGANQPQHF.

The chain employs TRBV6-5 and TRBJ2-5, with D perhaps TRBD2 (6 bases). This CDR3 spans 14 amino acids. Germline CDR1 is MNHEY and CDR2 is SVGAGI. V lost 2 bases, J lost 4 bases, and 11 bases lay in between. In DNA, the CDR3 is TGTGCCAGCAGTTACGGCGCGCGGGGAGAGACCCAGTACTTC. Translated: CASSYGARGETQYF.

This clone was seen once. The chain joins TRBV6-1 to TRBJ2-7; D is uncertain. V shed 1 base and J shed 7 bases, with 17 bases lying between them. Germline V gene data show CDR1 as MNHNS and CDR2 as SASEGT. CDR3 length: 15 amino acids. DNA of the CDR3: TGTGCCAGCAGTGAAGTGTACAGCTACCCTACGGAGCAGTACTTC. Translated, it gives CASSEVYSYPTEQYF.

This sequence joins TRBV28 and TRBJ2-7; TRBD2 matches 8 bases. The germline gives CDR1 MDHEN, CDR2 SYDVKM. After removal of 2 bases from V and 2 bases from J, the junction contained 2 bases not matched to a gene. The CDR3 loop spans 14 amino acids. CDR3 sequence: CASSLRAGAYEQYF. CDR3 nucleotide sequence: TGTGCCAGCAGTTTACGAGCGGGGGCCTACGAGCAGTACTTC. The complete variable domain, with remaining parts taken from reference TRBV28 and TRBJ2-7, reads DVKVTQSSRYLVKRTGEKVFLECVQDMDHENMFWYRQDPGLGLRLIYFSYDVKMKEKGDIPEGYSVSREKKERFSLILESASTNQTSMYLCASSLRAGAYEQYFGPGTRLTVT.

The CDR3 sequence: CASSRWYGASGNTIYF. The CDR3 nucleotides read TGTGCCAGTAGTAGATGGTACGGTGCATCTGGAAACACCATATATTTT. V usage is TRBV19 and J usage is TRBJ1-3; D uncertain. From germline, CDR1 is LNHDA and CDR2 SQIVND (reference sequence). The CDR3 runs to 16 residues. V shed 4 bases and J shed 1 base, with 14 bases lying between them.

This sequence joins TRBV7-9 and TRBJ2-7, with 7 positions matching TRBD1. J was trimmed by 5 bases and V by 8 bases; bases with no gene match: 12. This CDR3 region has 14 residues. CDR1 is SEHNR, CDR2 FQNEAQ, per germline (reference sequence). CDR3 sequence: CASGDRARFNEQYF. The CDR3 DNA follows: TGTGCCAGCGGTGACAGGGCAAGGTTTAACGAGCAGTACTTC.

J is TRBJ1-1 and V is TRBV29-1, with D possibly matching TRBD1 (5 bases). The germline gives CDR1 SQVTM, CDR2 ANQGSEA. CDR3 length equals 17 residues. Trimming took 4 bases from V and 1 from J, leaving 22 bases between them. The CDR3 loop is CSVGRGPGAGGNTEAFF. In DNA form, the CDR3 reads TGCAGCGTTGGCCGGGGCCCGGGCGCGGGCGGGAACACTGAAGCTTTCTTT. The variable domain in full, completed from reference TRBV29-1 and TRBJ1-1, reads SAVISQKPSRDICQRGTSLTIQCQVDSQVTMMFWYRQQPGQSLTLIATANQGSEATYESGFVIDKFPISRPNLTFSTLTVSNMSPEDSSIYLCSVGRGPGAGGNTEAFFGQGTRLTVV.

This clone was seen only a few times. A read error may be the cause here, since a much bigger clone is one base away. Other DNA sequences in the same sample also yield this CDR3. The V call is TRBV5-1, the J call TRBJ2-1; 12 bases line up with TRBD2. The CDR3 length is 17 residues. The junction had 8 bases not matched to a gene; V was cut back by 0 bases and J by 7 bases. In germline, CDR1 is SGHRS, CDR2 YFSETQ. The CDR3 is CASSLVGLAGGPNEQFF. The CDR3 DNA sequence: TGCGCCAGCAGCTTGGTCGGGCTAGCGGGGGGGCCTAATGAGCAGTTCTTC.

The genes are TRBV7-8 and TRBJ2-5; a weak D match, TRBD1 (5 bases). V lost 3 bases and J 1 base, leaving 6 bases between the germline ends. CDR3 length: 13 amino acids. Germline assignment: CDR1 SGHVS and CDR2 FQNEAQ. The CDR3 DNA reads TGTGCCAGCAGCTTGGGGCTCCAAGAGACCCAGTACTTC. This codes for CASSLGLQETQYF. Based on the CDR3 plus reference TRBV7-8 and TRBJ2-5, the full variable domain is GAGVSQSPRYKVAKRGQDVALRCDPISGHVSLFWYQQALGQGPEFLTYFQNEAQLDKSGLPSDRFFAERPEGSVSTLKIQRTQQEDSAVYLCASSLGLQETQYFGPGTRLLVL.

The chain uses TRBV4-1 and TRBJ2-7; TRBD1 matches at 10 bases. The CDR3 has 13 amino acids. V was clipped by 4 bases and J by 5 bases; unmatched bases: 2. From germline, CDR1 is MGHRA and CDR2 YSYEKL. CDR3 nucleotides: TGCGCCAGCAGCCGACAGGGGGCGGACGAGCAGTACTTC. This translates into CASSRQGADEQYF.